This TCR beta chain was captured in a study of shared clonotypes between healthy human individuals. CDR3 size: 13 residues. Germline assignment: CDR1 SGDLS and CDR2 YYNGEE. Only in-frame clones appear in the TCRdb table, and some are missing; sequencing was by immunoSEQ multiplex PCR. Among about 490,000 clones listed, around three quarters were seen once. Worth noting for this clone: Germline is not matched at one junction end, which may reflect a read error.

The chain recombines TRBV9 with TRBJ2-3; 7 bases are shared with TRBD2. The TCR sequence derives from a woman between 40 and 55 years old in good health. Some clones in this sample may be carry-over from other donors' samples. Sequenced material: PBMCs. CDR3 sequence: CASSVSSTSGTNF. The CDR3, as DNA: TGTGCCAGCAGCGTATCCTCTACTTCCGGGACTAACTTT.